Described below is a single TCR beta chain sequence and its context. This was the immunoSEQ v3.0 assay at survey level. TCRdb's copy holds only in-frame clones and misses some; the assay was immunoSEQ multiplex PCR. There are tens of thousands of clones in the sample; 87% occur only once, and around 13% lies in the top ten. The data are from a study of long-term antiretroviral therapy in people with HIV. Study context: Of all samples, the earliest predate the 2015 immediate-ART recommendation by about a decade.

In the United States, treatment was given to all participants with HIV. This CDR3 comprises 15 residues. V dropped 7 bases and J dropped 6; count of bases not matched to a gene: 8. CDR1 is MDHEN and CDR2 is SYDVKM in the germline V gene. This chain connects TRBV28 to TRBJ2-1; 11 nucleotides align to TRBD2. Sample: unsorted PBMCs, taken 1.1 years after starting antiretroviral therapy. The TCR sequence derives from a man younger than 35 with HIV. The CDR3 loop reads CASILAGGTFNEQFF. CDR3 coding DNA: TGTGCCAGCATCCTAGCGGGAGGCACTTTCAATGAGCAGTTCTTC.